This record looks at one T cell receptor (beta chain) sequence and its context. No antigen is known for it. The germline gene is not matched at one end of the junction; a read error may be the cause. This entry belongs to a study of CD8 T cells in ankylosing spondylitis. Points from the study as a whole: Roughly eight highly homologous variants made up a TCR beta motif that seemed to typify ankylosing spondylitis blood. Disease-linked clones had a CD8+ phenotype and relatively low frequency in peripheral blood. Disease-linked clones were reportedly significantly enriched in matched ankylosing spondylitis synovial fluid.

As the method for making TCR beta libraries, quantitative 5'-RACE with molecular barcodes was used. TCRdb reprocessed the 5' RACE reads with MiXCR, giving one entry per CDR3 protein. The sample carries around 150,000 distinct CDR3 sequences, over 10% recorded once. Germline V CDR1 and CDR2: LNHDA, SQIVND (reference sequence). The CDR3 runs 14 residues. This TCR derives from a female donor with ankylosing spondylitis or in good health (not recorded which). The sequenced material came from blood, either unsorted or a sorted T cell fraction (not recorded which). The gene calls are TRBV19 and TRBJ2-2; either TRBD1 or TRBD2 may fit D (5 bases each). The chain's CDR3 is CASGMLGDTGELFF. The CDR3 DNA sequence: TGTGCCAGTGGTATGTTGGGGGACACCGGGGAGCTGTTTTTT.